This passage covers 27 T cell receptor beta chains from one sample sequenced in a study of cytomegalovirus exposure and HLA in healthy donors. This PCR relied on a set of 60 Vbeta primers and 13 Jbeta primers. TCRdb's copy holds only in-frame clones and misses some; the assay was immunoSEQ multiplex PCR. The table lists 83,000 or so clones, roughly 79% of them singletons. Input material: PBMCs. Receptor source: a woman aged 25 to 39 in good health and CMV-seronegative.

The chain uses TRBV7-3 and TRBJ2-6, with TRBD2 matching 7 bases. This CDR3 comprises 16 residues. The germline V gene has CDR1 SGHTA and CDR2 FQGTGA. V dropped 2 bases and J dropped 3; count of bases not matched to a gene: 4. The CDR3 spells CASSLGGRGGANVLTF. In DNA, the CDR3 is TGTGCCAGCAGCTTAGGGGGGAGGGGTGGGGCCAACGTCCTGACTTTC.

CDR3 region: CAISEAGRGYTF. CDR3 DNA sequence: TGTGCCATCAGTGAGGCGGGGAGAGGCTACACCTTC. The chain is built from TRBV10-3 and TRBJ1-2; no firm D call. CDR3 length equals 12 residues. Germline V lookup: CDR1 ENHRY, CDR2 SYGVKD. Trimming pared 2 bases from V and 8 bases from J, leaving 9 bases between.

The chain has TRBV5-1 and TRBJ2-1; 12 bases fit TRBD2. Germline trimming cut 2 bases from V and 5 bases from J; bases unmatched to any gene: 5. From germline, CDR1 is SGHRS and CDR2 YFSETQ. The CDR3 spans 16 residues. The CDR3 is CASSFRLAGVNNEQFF. CDR3 DNA sequence: TGCGCCAGCAGCTTTAGACTAGCGGGAGTCAACAATGAGCAGTTCTTC.

The genes are TRBV4-1 and TRBJ1-1, with 7 bases matching TRBD1. From germline, CDR1 is MGHRA and CDR2 YSYEKL. This CDR3 region has 16 residues. The ends lost 1 base at V and 5 bases at J; junction bases unmatched: 10. CDR3 protein: CASSQVEGQDYTEAFF. The CDR3 DNA is TGCGCCAGCAGCCAAGTGGAAGGACAGGACTATACTGAAGCTTTCTTT.

The CDR3 sequence is CASSRDRVGEQYF. The CDR3 DNA reads TGTGCCAGCAGCCGGGACAGGGTGGGCGAGCAGTACTTC. V usage is TRBV7-2 and J usage is TRBJ2-7, with 9 bases matching TRBD1. Trimming took 5 bases from V and 6 from J; bases not matched to a gene: 5. This CDR3 is built from 13 residues. CDR1 SGHTA and CDR2 FQGNSA come from the germline V gene.

CDR3 sequence reads: CAWRVDSYSGNTIYF. The DNA of the CDR3 is TGTGCCTGGAGGGTAGACAGCTACTCTGGAAACACCATATATTTT. This sequence joins TRBV30 and TRBJ1-3; weak D call: TRBD1 (5 bases). The V and J ends lost 3 bases and 0 bases respectively, with 12 bases between them. The CDR3 consists of 15 residues. From germline, CDR1 is GTSNPN and CDR2 SVGIG (reference sequence).

With respect to this clone: In the same sample, other DNA sequences code for this CDR3. The gene calls are TRBV5-3 and TRBJ2-3; the D gene is possibly TRBD1 (6 bases). TRBV5-3 is marked as an open reading frame, function uncertain. The CDR3 is made up of 16 amino acids. Between the trimmed V and J ends, which lost 5 bases and 3 bases, there was a span of 19 bases. The CDR3 DNA follows: TGTGCCAGAAGGCTTTACAGGGAGATAAGAACAGATACGCAGTATTTT. Translation: CARRLYREIRTDTQYF.

The V and J genes are TRBV21-1 and TRBJ2-7; TRBD1 reflects the table's D call only, with no check against the DNA. TRBV21-1 is annotated as a pseudogene. The CDR3 sequence is 16 residues long. CDR3 in DNA: TGTGCCAGCAAACCGTGGGAGCAGGGGGGTAGCTACGAGCAGTACTTC. It yields the protein CASKPWEQGGSYEQYF.

V gene TRBV7-8 combines with J gene TRBJ1-1, with D uncertain. Trimming removed 5 bases at V and 1 base at J, with 8 bases between. The CDR3 has 13 amino acids. Germline CDR1 is SGHVS and CDR2 is FQNEAQ. CDR3 protein: CASSRRQNTEAFF. CDR3 sequence (DNA): TGTGCCAGCAGCCGGCGACAGAACACTGAAGCTTTCTTT.

The chain uses TRBV9 and TRBJ2-5; the D is unclear. The CDR3 runs to 12 residues. The germline CDR1 and CDR2 sequences are SGDLS and YYNGEE. With 1 base removed from V and 4 bases from J, the gap between germline ends came to 5 bases. CDR3 protein: CASSVSGETQYF. Here the CDR3 DNA reads TGTGCCAGCAGCGTATCCGGAGAGACCCAGTACTTC.

This chain joins TRBV28 and TRBJ2-1; no clear D. V was cut by 0 bases and J by 12 bases, with 18 bases left in between. CDR3 length: 15 amino acids. Germline CDR1 and CDR2: MDHEN and SYDVKM. In DNA form, the CDR3 reads TGTGCCAGCAGTTTATGGTTAGCTGACCCGGTGGGGCAGTTCTTC. Its translation: CASSLWLADPVGQFF.

The chain couples TRBV5-1 to TRBJ2-3; D possibly corresponds to TRBD2 (5 bases). The CDR3 is made up of 13 amino acids. Germline CDR1 is SGHRS and CDR2 is YFSETQ. Trimming took off 3 bases at V and 3 bases at J, with 8 bases between the two ends. The CDR3 nucleotides are TGCGCCAGCAGCTACGAGGGAACAGATACGCAGTATTTT. It specifies CASSYEGTDTQYF.

This clone has a handful of counts. The chain combines TRBV5-1 with TRBJ1-1; 8 bases align to TRBD1. The CDR3 contains 15 residues. The ends lost 0 bases at V and 7 bases at J; junction bases unmatched: 8. Per germline, CDR1 SGHRS and CDR2 YFSETQ. DNA of the CDR3: TGCGCCAGCAGCTTGGCGGACAGGGCCGTTGATGAAGCTTTCTTT. As protein: CASSLADRAVDEAFF.

This chain connects TRBV13 to TRBJ2-3; 8 bases match TRBD1. CDR3 length equals 15 residues. V shed 2 bases, J shed 4 bases, and the junction held 5 bases outside the gene matches. CDR1 PRHDT and CDR2 FYEKMQ come from the germline V gene (reference sequence). The chain's CDR3 is CASSLRQGPADTQYF. In DNA form, the CDR3 reads TGTGCCAGCAGCTTAAGACAGGGGCCCGCAGATACGCAGTATTTT.

The V gene is TRBV5-4, the J gene TRBJ2-3, with 10 bases matching TRBD2. In germline, CDR1 is SGHNT, CDR2 YYREEE (reference sequence). With V trimmed by 0 bases and J by 4 bases, 5 bases remained unmatched. CDR3 length: 16 amino acids. In DNA form, the CDR3 reads TGTGCCAGCAGCTTGGAAGCGGGAGGGCCCTCAGATACGCAGTATTTT. It is translated as CASSLEAGGPSDTQYF.

This chain connects TRBV27 to TRBJ2-1, with D perhaps TRBD2 (6 bases). V lost 3 bases and J 6 bases, leaving 12 bases between the germline ends. Germline V CDR1 and CDR2: MNHEY, SMNVEV (reference sequence). The CDR3 covers 14 residues. The CDR3 DNA reads as TGTGCCAGCAGTTTCGGAGGGAATGGCAATGAGCAGTTCTTC. Translated: CASSFGGNGNEQFF.

This rearrangement joins TRBV18 to TRBJ1-4, with 10 bases that match TRBD1. This CDR3 is built from 18 residues. Unmatched junction bases numbered 6, after V lost 2 bases and J lost 0 bases. Germline CDR1 reads KGHSH; CDR2 reads LQKENI. CDR3: CASSPAGTGVPTNEKLFF. The DNA for the CDR3 is TGTGCCAGCTCACCAGCCGGGACAGGGGTTCCAACTAATGAAAAACTGTTTTTT.

This clone was recorded a few times. The chain couples TRBV28 to TRBJ1-2; 12 bases are shared with TRBD1. Trimming at V came to 7 bases and at J to 8 bases, leaving 8 bases not matched to a gene. The CDR3 covers 14 residues. The germline gives CDR1 MDHEN, CDR2 SYDVKM. The CDR3 region is CASMGDRGRGGYTF. The CDR3 nucleotides are TGTGCCAGCATGGGGGACAGGGGGCGAGGAGGCTACACCTTC.

The chain is built from TRBV18 and TRBJ1-5; 7 nucleotides align to TRBD1. Germline loops: CDR1 KGHSH, CDR2 LQKENI. This CDR3 contains 16 residues. J lost 4 bases, V lost 6 bases, and 12 bases had no gene match. The CDR3 spells CASSQQPGQNNQPQHF. CDR3 nucleotide sequence: TGTGCCAGCTCCCAACAACCGGGACAGAATAATCAGCCCCAGCATTTT.

The chain carries TRBV28 and TRBJ2-1; 11 positions agree with TRBD2. Germline CDR1 MDHEN, CDR2 SYDVKM. This CDR3 has 20 residues. The trim removed 3 bases at V and 7 bases at J, leaving 20 bases unmatched. The DNA of the CDR3 is TGTGCCAGCAGTTTCTCCGTTTTTGGCACCTTTTTAGCGGGAGGGAATGAGCAGTTCTTC. This translates into CASSFSVFGTFLAGGNEQFF.

Comment on this clone: An end of the junction does not agree with germline; a read error may underlie this. J is TRBJ2-2 and V is TRBV18; 8 positions agree with TRBD2. CDR3 length equals 15 residues. Germline V CDR1 and CDR2: KGHSH, LQKENI. The chain's CDR3 is CASSPLAANTGELFF. CDR3 sequence (DNA): TGTGCCAGCTCCCCACTAGCGGCGAACACCGGGGAGCTGTTTTTT.

This clone is a singleton in its sample. V usage is TRBV7-8 and J usage is TRBJ2-5, with 11 bases aligning to TRBD1. CDR1 is SGHVS and CDR2 is FQNEAQ in the germline V gene. There are 16 residues in the CDR3. V gave up 4 bases and J gave up 4 bases; unmatched junction bases: 8. CDR3 region: CASSSSRTGGGETQYF. For the CDR3, the DNA is TGTGCCAGCAGCTCTTCTCGGACAGGGGGCGGAGAGACCCAGTACTTC.

The chain links TRBV7-3 to TRBJ2-3, with a possible D match to TRBD1 (5 bases). CDR3 length equals 14 residues. Germline V gene data show CDR1 as SGHTA and CDR2 as FQGTGA. V gave up 4 bases and J gave up 4 bases, with 12 bases separating them. CDR3 region: CASSSLTEPDTQYF. CDR3 nucleotide sequence: TGTGCCAGCAGCTCCTTGACAGAGCCAGATACGCAGTATTTT.

This clone has a handful of counts. J is TRBJ1-5 and V is TRBV30, with 9 bases identical to TRBD1. The V segment lost 7 bases and the J segment 5 bases; nucleotides outside the gene matches: 6. Germline lookup yields CDR1 GTSNPN and CDR2 SVGIG (reference sequence). The CDR3 runs to 13 residues. CDR3 sequence: CASSGQGDQPQHF. The CDR3 coding sequence is TGTGCCTCCTCGGGACAGGGAGATCAGCCCCAGCATTTT.

The rearrangement uses TRBV29-1 and TRBJ2-2; 10 nucleotides agree with TRBD2. The CDR3 has 15 residues. Germline-derived CDR1 and CDR2 are SQVTM and ANQGSEA. Trimming at V came to 2 bases and at J to 7 bases, leaving 7 bases not matched to a gene. The CDR3 nucleotides read TGCAGCGTTGAAATAGCGGGAGGTGGGAACGGGGAGCTGTTTTTT. It specifies CSVEIAGGGNGELFF.

The CDR3, as DNA: TGTGCCAGCAGCGCATCCGGGACAGTGAACACTGAAGCTTTCTTT. This encodes CASSASGTVNTEAFF. The chain couples TRBV7-9 to TRBJ1-1, with 7 bases matching TRBD1. In germline, CDR1 is SEHNR, CDR2 FQNEAQ (reference sequence). V gave up 5 bases and J gave up 0 bases; unmatched junction bases: 6. This CDR3 is built from 15 residues.

This clone showed up just once. This chain joins TRBV4-2 and TRBJ2-7, with 13 positions matching TRBD2. J lost 3 bases, V lost 1 base, and 3 bases had no gene match. CDR3 size: 16 residues. The germline CDR1 and CDR2 sequences are LGHNA and YNFKEQ. In DNA form, the CDR3 reads TGTGCCAGCAGCCAAGCCGGGACTAGCGGGATCTACGAGCAGTACTTC. Encoded protein: CASSQAGTSGIYEQYF.